The 5 T cell receptor beta chains below were found in one sample sequenced in a study of glioma-infiltrating T cells after dendritic cell vaccination (dated by TCRdb to the mid-2010s). Library preparation used the immunoSEQ multiplex PCR assay. This immuneACCESS table, as held by TCRdb, lists in-frame sequences with V and J called but not all clones. Of the missing ones, under half trace to an unresolved V gene in checked studies; the others have no known cause. Counted in this sample were about 21,000 clones; roughly 78% of them appeared once. 35% to 40% of the sample comes from the top ten. The material was blood, obtained before dendritic cell vaccination. The receptors were gathered from a human donor with glioblastoma.

The chain links TRBV7-6 to TRBJ1-1; D gene uncertain. The CDR3 loop spans 12 amino acids. The V and J ends lost 0 bases and 7 bases respectively, with 6 bases between them. The germline CDR1 and CDR2 sequences are SGHVS and FNYEAQ. This chain's CDR3 is CASSLAEVEAFF. The CDR3 DNA reads as TGTGCCAGCAGCTTAGCGGAGGTTGAAGCTTTCTTT. The variable domain in full, completed from reference TRBV7-6 and TRBJ1-1, reads GAGVSQSPRYKVTKRGQDVALRCDPISGHVSLYWYRQALGQGPEFLTYFNYEAQQDKSGLPNDRFSAERPEGSISTLTIQRTEQRDSAMYRCASSLAEVEAFFGQGTRLTVV.

Concerning this clone: The junction does not match germline at one end; this may be a read error. This chain links TRBV11-2 with TRBJ2-7, with 15 bases identical to TRBD2. Per the germline V gene, CDR1 is SGHAT and CDR2 is FQNNGV. CDR3 length: 16 amino acids. DNA of the CDR3: TGTGCCAGCAGCCTCAAACCCGGGACTAGCGGGAGGTTGTGGCACTTC. It codes for CASSLKPGTSGRLWHF.

The chain combines TRBV6-4 with TRBJ2-2, with TRBD1 as a possible D gene (5 bases). The CDR3 has 15 amino acids. V shed 0 bases and J shed 6 bases, with 11 bases lying between them. In germline, CDR1 is MRHNA, CDR2 SNTAGT. In DNA, the CDR3 is TGTGCCAGCAGTGACTCGGACAAGACTCCCGGGGAGCTGTTTTTT. It encodes CASSDSDKTPGELFF.

The CDR3: CASSPRGGTGDEQFF. DNA for the CDR3: TGTGCCAGCAGCCCGAGGGGGGGAACGGGGGATGAGCAGTTCTTC. V usage is TRBV5-4 and J usage is TRBJ2-1; possibly TRBD2 for D (7 bases). The CDR3 has 15 residues. Per the germline V gene, CDR1 is SGHNT and CDR2 is YYREEE (reference sequence). V lost 4 bases and J lost 8, with 19 bases in between. Filled out from reference TRBV5-4 and TRBJ2-1, the complete variable domain reads ETGVTQSPTHLIKTRGQQVTLRCSSQSGHNTVSWYQQALGQGPQFIFQYYREEENGRGNFPPRFSGLQFPNYSSELNVNALELDDSALYLCASSPRGGTGDEQFFGPGTRLTVL.

The genes are TRBV6-6 and TRBJ1-1, with 8 bases that match TRBD1. This CDR3 contains 12 residues. Germline V CDR1 and CDR2: MNHNY, SVGAGI (reference sequence). The DNA of the CDR3 is TGTGCAACTCGACAGGGGAGCACTGAAGCTTTCTTT. This sequence encodes CATRQGSTEAFF.